What follows is one T cell receptor (beta chain) and its context. This sample is part of a study of blood T cell repertoires in COVID-19. Study information: Whether acute or convalescent, the COVID-19 samples came from the United States, Italy and Spain. Sample material is recorded as cDNA or gDNA derived from T cells, B-cell-depleted T cells, or PBMCs.

Recruited during active infection, patients (from Seattle) were subsequently followed longitudinally. The CDR3 is made up of 14 amino acids. Trimming removed 4 bases from V and 4 bases from J, with 10 bases in between. The germline V gene encodes CDR1 LGHDT and CDR2 YNNKEL (reference sequence). As handled by the study authors: For nucleated cells, counts were estimated from reference gene primer amplification. The repertoire was sequenced with immunoSEQ multiplex PCR; TCRdb's copy has only in-frame clones and lacks some. V and J calls and clone size come straight from that table; D and trimming were deduced from the DNA. The sample has 40,000 to 45,000 clones; around 90% are singletons.

Input material: peripheral blood. This rearrangement joins TRBV3-1 (or the pseudogene TRBV3-2) to TRBJ2-2; D is unclear. The TCR was taken from a middle-aged man with COVID-19, enrolled during active disease. The CDR3: CASSLYQATGELFF. The CDR3 DNA reads as TGTGCCAGCAGCCTCTACCAAGCCACCGGGGAGCTGTTTTTT.